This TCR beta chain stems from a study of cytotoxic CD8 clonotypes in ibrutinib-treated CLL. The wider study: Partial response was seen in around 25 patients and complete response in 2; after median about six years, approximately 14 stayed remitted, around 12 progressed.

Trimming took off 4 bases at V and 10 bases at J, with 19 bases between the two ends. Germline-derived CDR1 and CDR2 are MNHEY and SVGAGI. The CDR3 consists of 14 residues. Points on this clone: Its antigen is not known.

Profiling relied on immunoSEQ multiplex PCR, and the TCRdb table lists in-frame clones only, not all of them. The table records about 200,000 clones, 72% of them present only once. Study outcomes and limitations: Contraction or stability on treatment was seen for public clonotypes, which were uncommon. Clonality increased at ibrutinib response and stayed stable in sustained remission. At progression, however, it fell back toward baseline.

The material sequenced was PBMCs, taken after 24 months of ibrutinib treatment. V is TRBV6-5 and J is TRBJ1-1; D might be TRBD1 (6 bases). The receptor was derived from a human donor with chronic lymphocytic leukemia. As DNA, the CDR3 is TGTGCCAGCAGTTCACGTACAGGGAAGCTGGCAGCTTTCTTT. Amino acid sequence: CASSSRTGKLAAFF.